The rows below give T cell receptor beta chains drawn from one sample of a study of cytomegalovirus exposure and HLA in healthy donors. Profiled with immunoSEQ multiplex PCR; TCRdb holds only in-frame clones, not every one. The sample includes approximately 180,000 clones, roughly 80% of them seen just once. The sequenced sample was PBMCs. The source of these receptors is a woman in her forties or fifties in good health and CMV-seronegative. Both conserved end residues are part of each CDR3. The D gene is left open where the match is weak. A clone size is listed for some rows: how often the clone was seen (once, few, many), or a class if it is expanded.

TRBD2	TRBV7-2	TRBJ2-3	.	TGTGCCAGCAGCTTAGCCGAGGGCGGGGGGGCCAGAGATACGCAGTATTTT	CASSLAEGGGARDTQYF
.	TRBV7-2	TRBJ2-5	.	TGTGCCAGCAGCTTAGACCTGCGGGAGACCCAGTACTTC	CASSLDLRETQYF
.	TRBV29-1	TRBJ2-7	.	TGCAGCGTTGATCGGGGGTACGAGCAGTACTTC	CSVDRGYEQYF
.	TRBV7-9	TRBJ1-2	.	TGTGCCAGCAGCTTAGTGGGCAGTAACTATGGCTACACCTTC	CASSLVGSNYGYTF
TRBD2	TRBV6-4	TRBJ2-3	few	TGTGCCAGCAGTGACCGGGGGGGCACAGATACGCAGTATTTT	CASSDRGGTDTQYF
.	TRBV9	TRBJ1-1	.	TGTGCCAGCAGCGTAGGGAGTCTCAACACTGAAGCTTTCTTT	CASSVGSLNTEAFF
.	TRBV9	TRBJ2-1	.	TGTGCCAGCAGCGTAGGAGGGGACACCTACAATGAGCAGTTCTTC	CASSVGGDTYNEQFF
TRBD2	TRBV19	TRBJ2-1	.	TGTGCCAGTAGTATAGCTAGCGGGATAGGGAATGAGCAGTTCTTC	CASSIASGIGNEQFF
.	TRBV28	TRBJ2-6	.	TGTGCCAGCAGTTTATTGGGCTACTCTGGGGCCAACGTCCTGACTTTC	CASSLLGYSGANVLTF
.	TRBV28	TRBJ1-4	.	TGTGCCAGCAGTTCGCGATCTGCTACAGGGCTTCGCGGTGAAAAACTGTTTTTT	CASSSRSATGLRGEKLFF
.	TRBV19	TRBJ1-1	.	TGTGCCAGTACCCCCACCCCTCTAATGAACACTGAAGCTTTCTTT	CASTPTPLMNTEAFF
.	TRBV2	TRBJ1-2	.	TGTGCCAGCAGTGAAAGAGGGAACCTCCGAGGCAACGTTCACTCCTTC	CASSERGNLRGNVHSF
.	TRBV5-4	TRBJ1-5	.	TGTGCCAGCAGCTTGGGGCAGAATCAGCCCCAGCATTTT	CASSLGQNQPQHF
TRBD1	TRBV28	TRBJ1-1	.	TGTGCCAGCAGTTTGATGTGGGTACCGGGACAGGGGATGAACACTGAAGCTTTCTTT	CASSLMWVPGQGMNTEAFF
TRBD1	TRBV19	TRBJ2-7	.	TGTGCCAGTAGTATCTCTAACGGACAGGGGCACCACGAGCAGTACTTC	CASSISNGQGHHEQYF
.	TRBV5-4	TRBJ2-1	.	TGTGCCAGCAGCCCCCCGGGGTATAATGAGCAGTTCTTC	CASSPPGYNEQFF
TRBD2	TRBV7-6	TRBJ2-5	.	TGTGCCAGCAGCTTAGCCTCCGCGGGAGGGCCAGGAGAGCAGTACTTC	CASSLASAGGPGEQYF
TRBD2	TRBV2	TRBJ2-1	.	TGTGCCAGCGGGTTGCTAGCGGGAGGGAACAATGAGCAGTTCTTC	CASGLLAGGNNEQFF
.	TRBV28	TRBJ1-1	.	TGTGCCAGCAGTTTCGGGAACACTGAAGCTTTCTTT	CASSFGNTEAFF
.	TRBV4-3	TRBJ1-5	.	TGCGCCAGCAGCCAAGATTATAGCAATCAGCCCCAGCATTTT	CASSQDYSNQPQHF
TRBD2	TRBV28	TRBJ2-2	.	TGTGCCAGCAGCAAGACTAGCGGATCGAACACCGGGGAGCTGTTTTTT	CASSKTSGSNTGELFF
.	TRBV6-1	TRBJ1-5	.	TGTGCCAGCAGTGAAGGGACAGTACTTTATAGCAATCAGCCCCAGCATTTT	CASSEGTVLYSNQPQHF
TRBD2	TRBV5-1	TRBJ2-2	once	TGCGCCAGCAGCTTGTTACCTAGCGGGGGGGCGAACACCGGGGAGCTGTTTTTT	CASSLLPSGGANTGELFF
.	TRBV10-3	TRBJ2-3	.	TGTGCCATCAGTGAGTCACAAGATACGCAGTATTTT	CAISESQDTQYF